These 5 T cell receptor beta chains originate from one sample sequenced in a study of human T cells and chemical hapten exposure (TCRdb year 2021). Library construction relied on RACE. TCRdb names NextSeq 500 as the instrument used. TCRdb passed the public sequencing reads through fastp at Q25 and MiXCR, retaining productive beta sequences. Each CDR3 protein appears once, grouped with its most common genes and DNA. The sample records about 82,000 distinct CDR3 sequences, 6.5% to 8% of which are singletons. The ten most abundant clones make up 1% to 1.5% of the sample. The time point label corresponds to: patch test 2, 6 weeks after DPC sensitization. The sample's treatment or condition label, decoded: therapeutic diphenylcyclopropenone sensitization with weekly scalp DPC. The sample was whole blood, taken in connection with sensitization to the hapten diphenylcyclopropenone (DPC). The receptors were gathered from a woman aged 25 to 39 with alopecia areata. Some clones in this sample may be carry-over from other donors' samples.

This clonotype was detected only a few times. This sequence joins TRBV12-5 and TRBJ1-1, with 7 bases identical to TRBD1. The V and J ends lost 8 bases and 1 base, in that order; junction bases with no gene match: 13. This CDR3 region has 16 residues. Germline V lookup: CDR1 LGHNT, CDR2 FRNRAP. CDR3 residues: CASNPLGTAGNTEAFF. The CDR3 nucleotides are TGTGCTAGTAACCCCCTGGGGACAGCCGGGAACACTGAAGCTTTCTTT.

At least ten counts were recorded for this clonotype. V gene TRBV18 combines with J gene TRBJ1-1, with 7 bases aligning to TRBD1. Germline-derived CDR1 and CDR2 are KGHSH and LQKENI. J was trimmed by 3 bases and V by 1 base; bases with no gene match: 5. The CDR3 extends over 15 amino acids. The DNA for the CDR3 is TGTGCCAGCTCACCACTGCAGGGGGTGGACACTGAAGCTTTCTTT. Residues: CASSPLQGVDTEAFF.

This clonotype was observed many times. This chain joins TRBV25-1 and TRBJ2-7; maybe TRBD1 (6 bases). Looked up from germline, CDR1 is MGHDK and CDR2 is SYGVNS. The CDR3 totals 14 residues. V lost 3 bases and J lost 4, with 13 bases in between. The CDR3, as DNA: TGTGCCAGCAGTGATGGGGGTAGGGGGTACGAGCAGTACTTC. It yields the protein CASSDGGRGYEQYF.

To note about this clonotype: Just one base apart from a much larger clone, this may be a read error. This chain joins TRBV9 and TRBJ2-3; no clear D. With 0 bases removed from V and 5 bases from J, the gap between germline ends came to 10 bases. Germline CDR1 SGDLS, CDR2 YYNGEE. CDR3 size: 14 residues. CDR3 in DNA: TGTGCCAGCAGCGTAGCGGGTCGCATAGATACGCAGTATTTT. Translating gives CASSVAGRIDTQYF.

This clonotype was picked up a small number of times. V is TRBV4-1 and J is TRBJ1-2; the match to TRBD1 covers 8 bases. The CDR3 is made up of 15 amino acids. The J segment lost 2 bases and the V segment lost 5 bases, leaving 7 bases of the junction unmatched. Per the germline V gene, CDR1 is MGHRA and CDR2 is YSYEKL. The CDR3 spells CASSLDRDRNYGYTF. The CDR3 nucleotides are TGCGCCAGCAGCTTGGACAGGGATCGGAACTATGGCTACACCTTC.